This TCR beta chain was recorded in a study of tumor and adjacent non-tumor tissue in lung cancer. This sample's RNA came from whole unsorted tissue. The germline CDR1 and CDR2 sequences are SGHAT and FQNNGV. V was cut by 8 bases and J by 0 bases, with 16 bases left in between. The CDR3 spans 15 residues. TCRbeta libraries were built with three rounds of nested PCR, modified from ARM-PCR. One entry per CDR3 protein results from TCRdb running MiXCR on the multiplex PCR reads. The sample carries around 120,000 distinct CDR3 sequences, roughly 64% recorded once. The rearrangement uses TRBV11-2 and TRBJ1-1, with D unresolved. The receptor comes from a man between 25 and 39 years old with non-small cell lung cancer. Sequenced sample: lung tumor tissue. This CDR3 reads CASGPRSTMNTEAFF. For the CDR3, the DNA is TGTGCCAGCGGTCCGCGGAGCACGATGAACACTGAAGCTTTCTTT. Supplemented by reference TRBV11-2 and TRBJ1-1, the full variable domain reads EAGVAQSPRYKIIEKRQSVAFWCNPISGHATLYWYQQILGQGPKLLIQFQNNGVVDDSQLPKDRFSAERLKGVDSTLKIQPAKLEDSAVYLCASGPRSTMNTEAFFGQGTRLTVV.